These T cell receptor beta chains were read from a single sample in a study of blood T cell repertoires in COVID-19. Clones were read by immunoSEQ multiplex PCR, and TCRdb kept only the in-frame ones, dropping some. The sample comprises 100,000 to 150,000 clones, roughly 88% of which are singletons, and roughly 2.2% rests with the top ten. The sample was peripheral blood. These receptors all come from a man in his 70s with active COVID-19. The CDR3 runs from the conserved cysteine through the conserved F or W. D genes are given only for firm matches. Size is stated for part of the rows, as once, few or many counts, or as a class when the clone is expanded.

CDR3 protein: CASSRRDGETQYF
CDR3 DNA: TGTGCCAGCAGCCGCAGGGATGGAGAGACCCAGTACTTC
clone size: .
J gene: TRBJ2-5
V gene: TRBV6-5
D gene: .

CDR3 protein: CASAGDNSPLHF
CDR3 DNA: TGTGCCAGCGCAGGGGATAATTCACCCCTCCACTTT
clone size: .
J gene: TRBJ1-6
V gene: TRBV2
D gene: .

CDR3 protein: CATRLDGSFYETQYF
CDR3 DNA: TGTGCCACCAGATTAGACGGGAGTTTTTATGAGACCCAGTACTTC
clone size: .
J gene: TRBJ2-5
V gene: TRBV15
D gene: .

CDR3 protein: CASSVGRRDNSPLHF
CDR3 DNA: TGTGCCAGCAGCGTAGGAAGGCGGGATAATTCACCCCTCCACTTT
clone size: .
J gene: TRBJ1-6
V gene: TRBV9
D gene: .

CDR3 protein: CASQRWAGTGELFF
CDR3 DNA: TGTGCCAGTCAGCGGTGGGCCGGGACCGGGGAGCTGTTTTTT
clone size: .
J gene: TRBJ2-2
V gene: TRBV28
D gene: .

CDR3 protein: CASSSQASSGNTIYF
CDR3 DNA: TGTGCCAGCAGCTCCCAGGCGTCGTCTGGAAACACCATATATTTT
clone size: .
J gene: TRBJ1-3
V gene: TRBV5-6
D gene: .

CDR3 protein: CASSRTDTGELFF
CDR3 DNA: TGTGCCAGCAGTCGGACTGATACGGGGGAGCTGTTTTTT
clone size: few
J gene: TRBJ2-2
V gene: TRBV28
D gene: .

CDR3 protein: CASSIGMGQTNEKLFF
CDR3 DNA: TGTGCCAGTAGTATAGGTATGGGACAGACTAATGAAAAACTGTTTTTT
clone size: .
J gene: TRBJ1-4
V gene: TRBV19
D gene: TRBD1

CDR3 protein: CASSLARMGGETQYF
CDR3 DNA: TGTGCCAGCAGCTTAGCGAGGATGGGGGGAGAGACCCAGTACTTC
clone size: .
J gene: TRBJ2-5
V gene: TRBV7-6
D gene: .

CDR3 protein: CASSSGLAGVRIQYF
CDR3 DNA: TGTGCCAGCAGCTCGGGACTAGCGGGAGTCCGCATTCAGTACTTC
clone size: .
J gene: TRBJ2-4
V gene: TRBV28
D gene: TRBD2

CDR3 protein: CASSRRGRSEQFF
CDR3 DNA: TGTGCCAGCAGCCGCCGGGGAAGGAGTGAGCAGTTCTTC
clone size: .
J gene: TRBJ2-1
V gene: TRBV6-5
D gene: .

CDR3 protein: CASSPPTRGEKLFF
CDR3 DNA: TGTGCCAGCTCACCACCGACCCGGGGAGAAAAACTGTTTTTT
clone size: .
J gene: TRBJ1-4
V gene: TRBV18
D gene: .

CDR3 protein: CASSDGAGATDTQYF
CDR3 DNA: TGTGCCAGCAGTGACGGGGCGGGAGCCACAGATACGCAGTATTTT
clone size: .
J gene: TRBJ2-3
V gene: TRBV6-4
D gene: TRBD2

CDR3 protein: CASRGARGPYEQYF
CDR3 DNA: TGTGCCAGCAGGGGGGCTCGGGGTCCCTACGAGCAGTACTTC
clone size: .
J gene: TRBJ2-7
V gene: TRBV28
D gene: .

CDR3 protein: CASSLDRQETQYF
CDR3 DNA: TGTGCCAGCAGCCTTGACAGGCAAGAGACCCAGTACTTC
clone size: .
J gene: TRBJ2-5
V gene: TRBV13
D gene: .

CDR3 protein: CASSSLSGAYEQYF
CDR3 DNA: TGTGCCAGCAGCTCCCTCTCGGGGGCCTACGAGCAGTACTTC
clone size: .
J gene: TRBJ2-7
V gene: TRBV5-5
D gene: .

CDR3 protein: CASSRTGGTDTQYF
CDR3 DNA: TGTGCCAGCTCACGGACAGGGGGCACAGATACGCAGTATTTT
clone size: .
J gene: TRBJ2-3
V gene: TRBV18
D gene: TRBD1

CDR3 protein: CASSPRGLNQPQHF
CDR3 DNA: TGTGCCAGCTCACCACGGGGCCTTAATCAGCCCCAGCATTTT
clone size: .
J gene: TRBJ1-5
V gene: TRBV18
D gene: .

CDR3 protein: CASSLELAGAETQYF
CDR3 DNA: TGTGCCAGCAGCTTAGAACTAGCGGGAGCGGAGACCCAGTACTTC
clone size: .
J gene: TRBJ2-5
V gene: TRBV11-2
D gene: TRBD2

CDR3 protein: CASSLAKTAGGSGNTIYF
CDR3 DNA: TGTGCCAGCAGCTTGGCCAAGACCGCCGGGGGCTCTGGAAACACCATATATTTT
clone size: .
J gene: TRBJ1-3
V gene: TRBV5-4
D gene: .

CDR3 protein: CASSPDYKETQYF
CDR3 DNA: TGTGCCAGCAGCCCGGACTATAAAGAGACCCAGTACTTC
clone size: few
J gene: TRBJ2-5
V gene: TRBV3-1/TRBV3-2
D gene: .

CDR3 protein: CASSRDKNTGELFF
CDR3 DNA: TGTGCCAGCAGTCGGGACAAGAACACCGGGGAGCTGTTTTTT
clone size: .
J gene: TRBJ2-2
V gene: TRBV21-1
D gene: .

CDR3 protein: CASSLYQGANYGYTF
CDR3 DNA: TGTGCCAGCAGTCTATACCAGGGGGCGAACTATGGCTACACCTTC
clone size: .
J gene: TRBJ1-2
V gene: TRBV6-6
D gene: TRBD1

CDR3 protein: CASSGDSSSYNEQFF
CDR3 DNA: TGTGCCAGCAGCGGTGACTCGAGCTCCTACAATGAGCAGTTCTTC
clone size: .
J gene: TRBJ2-1
V gene: TRBV9
D gene: .

CDR3 protein: CASSYRGGAKNIQYF
CDR3 DNA: TGTGCCAGCAGTTACAGGGGGGGAGCCAAAAACATTCAGTACTTC
clone size: .
J gene: TRBJ2-4
V gene: TRBV28
D gene: .

CDR3 protein: CASSINVRGTADTQYF
CDR3 DNA: TGTGCCAGTAGTATTAATGTAAGGGGAACGGCAGATACGCAGTATTTT
clone size: .
J gene: TRBJ2-3
V gene: TRBV19
D gene: .

CDR3 protein: CASSLVGTGGGEQFF
CDR3 DNA: TGTGCCAGCAGCTTAGTAGGTACAGGGGGTGGTGAGCAGTTCTTC
clone size: .
J gene: TRBJ2-1
V gene: TRBV7-2
D gene: TRBD1

CDR3 protein: CASSFQQPQHF
CDR3 DNA: TGTGCCAGCAGCTTCCAACAGCCCCAGCATTTT
clone size: .
J gene: TRBJ1-5
V gene: TRBV5-4
D gene: .

CDR3 protein: CASSLGRRVEAFF
CDR3 DNA: TGTGCCAGCAGCTTAGGACGGAGGGTGGAGGCTTTCTTT
clone size: .
J gene: TRBJ1-1
V gene: TRBV7-9
D gene: .

CDR3 protein: CSVEDPPGQTRSYTF
CDR3 DNA: TGCAGCGTTGAAGATCCTCCGGGACAGACGAGGAGCTACACCTTC
clone size: .
J gene: TRBJ1-2
V gene: TRBV29-1
D gene: TRBD1

CDR3 protein: CASSLSGSSYEQYF
CDR3 DNA: TGTGCCAGCAGCCTTAGCGGGAGCTCCTACGAGCAGTACTTC
clone size: .
J gene: TRBJ2-7
V gene: TRBV7-9
D gene: TRBD2

CDR3 protein: CATSPRRGKGTDTQYF
CDR3 DNA: TGTGCCACCTCGCCACGGCGGGGGAAAGGCACAGATACGCAGTATTTT
clone size: .
J gene: TRBJ2-3
V gene: TRBV24-1
D gene: TRBD2

CDR3 protein: CAAEASVTGELFF
CDR3 DNA: TGTGCCGCGGAGGCTAGCGTCACCGGGGAGCTGTTTTTT
clone size: once
J gene: TRBJ2-2
V gene: TRBV19
D gene: .

CDR3 protein: CASLPMPGLAPGELFF
CDR3 DNA: TGTGCCAGCCTTCCTATGCCGGGACTAGCCCCCGGGGAGCTGTTTTTT
clone size: .
J gene: TRBJ2-2
V gene: TRBV7-2
D gene: TRBD2

CDR3 protein: CASSSGRREQYF
CDR3 DNA: TGTGCCAGCAGCTCGGGGAGGAGGGAGCAGTACTTC
clone size: .
J gene: TRBJ2-7
V gene: TRBV28
D gene: .

CDR3 protein: CASSQRLTQNTQYF
CDR3 DNA: TGTGCCAGCAGCCAGAGACTTACCCAAAACACGCAGTATTTT
clone size: .
J gene: TRBJ2-3
V gene: TRBV3-1/TRBV3-2
D gene: .

CDR3 protein: CASSQGLSYEQYF
CDR3 DNA: TGCGCCAGCAGCCAAGGGCTTTCCTACGAGCAGTACTTC
clone size: few
J gene: TRBJ2-7
V gene: TRBV4-1
D gene: .

CDR3 protein: CASSEAPGRADTQYF
CDR3 DNA: TGTGCCAGCAGTGAAGCGCCTGGGAGAGCAGATACGCAGTATTTT
clone size: few
J gene: TRBJ2-3
V gene: TRBV6-1
D gene: .

CDR3 protein: CASSLTGITEAFF
CDR3 DNA: TGCGCCAGCAGCTTGACAGGGATCACTGAAGCTTTCTTT
clone size: .
J gene: TRBJ1-1
V gene: TRBV5-1
D gene: .

CDR3 protein: CASGSGQGGAAGELFF
CDR3 DNA: TGTGCTAGTGGTTCCGGACAGGGAGGAGCCGCCGGGGAGCTGTTTTTT
clone size: .
J gene: TRBJ2-2
V gene: TRBV12-5
D gene: TRBD1

CDR3 protein: CAWTAGYEQYF
CDR3 DNA: TGTGCCTGGACAGCGGGCTACGAGCAGTACTTC
clone size: .
J gene: TRBJ2-7
V gene: TRBV30
D gene: .

CDR3 protein: CASRDRINSEAFF
CDR3 DNA: TGTGCCAGCCGGGACAGGATTAATTCTGAAGCTTTCTTT
clone size: .
J gene: TRBJ1-1
V gene: TRBV2
D gene: TRBD1

CDR3 protein: CASSLELTGAGELFF
CDR3 DNA: TGTGCCAGCAGCTTAGAGCTGACAGGGGCCGGGGAGCTGTTTTTT
clone size: once
J gene: TRBJ2-2
V gene: TRBV11-2
D gene: TRBD1

CDR3 protein: CASSEGRPRNTEAFF
CDR3 DNA: TGTGCCAGCAGTGAAGGAAGGCCTAGGAACACTGAAGCTTTCTTT
clone size: once
J gene: TRBJ1-1
V gene: TRBV6-1
D gene: .

CDR3 protein: CASSSGGGDGTEAFF
CDR3 DNA: TGTGCCAGCAGCAGTGGAGGGGGCGACGGCACTGAAGCTTTCTTT
clone size: .
J gene: TRBJ1-1
V gene: TRBV11-3
D gene: TRBD1

CDR3 protein: CASSLARPGGGNTIYF
CDR3 DNA: TGTGCCAGCAGCTTAGCCCGTCCAGGGGGAGGAAACACCATATATTTT
clone size: .
J gene: TRBJ1-3
V gene: TRBV7-2
D gene: TRBD1

CDR3 protein: CASSQDYSNQPQHF
CDR3 DNA: TGTGCCAGCAGCCAAGACTATAGCAATCAGCCCCAGCATTTT
clone size: .
J gene: TRBJ1-5
V gene: TRBV3-1/TRBV3-2
D gene: .

CDR3 protein: CASSPHQTGNSYEQYF
CDR3 DNA: TGTGCCAGCAGCCCCCACCAGACAGGCAACTCCTACGAGCAGTACTTC
clone size: .
J gene: TRBJ2-7
V gene: TRBV7-3
D gene: .

CDR3 protein: CASSLGRGGYNEQFF
CDR3 DNA: TGCGCCAGCAGCCTGGGAAGGGGTGGCTACAATGAGCAGTTCTTC
clone size: .
J gene: TRBJ2-1
V gene: TRBV4-1
D gene: .

CDR3 protein: CASSLGSPDTQYF
CDR3 DNA: TGCGCCAGCAGCCTCGGGAGTCCAGATACGCAGTATTTT
clone size: .
J gene: TRBJ2-3
V gene: TRBV5-1
D gene: .

CDR3 protein: CASSWTGSGGELFF
CDR3 DNA: TGTGCCAGTAGTTGGACAGGGTCTGGCGGGGAGCTGTTTTTT
clone size: .
J gene: TRBJ2-2
V gene: TRBV19
D gene: TRBD1

CDR3 protein: CASSYWTGMNTEAFF
CDR3 DNA: TGTGCCAGCAGCTACTGGACAGGGATGAACACTGAAGCTTTCTTT
clone size: .
J gene: TRBJ1-1
V gene: TRBV5-4
D gene: TRBD1

CDR3 protein: CASSGLAGGRSYNEQFF
CDR3 DNA: TGTGCCAGCAGCGGCCTAGCGGGAGGTAGGTCCTACAATGAGCAGTTCTTC
clone size: .
J gene: TRBJ2-1
V gene: TRBV7-9
D gene: TRBD2

CDR3 protein: CASSSLASREGEQFF
CDR3 DNA: TGCGCCAGCAGCTCGCTAGCCTCAAGAGAGGGTGAGCAGTTCTTC
clone size: .
J gene: TRBJ2-1
V gene: TRBV5-1
D gene: .

CDR3 protein: CASSVGQGVGNTEAFF
CDR3 DNA: TGTGCCAGTAGTGTGGGACAGGGGGTAGGGAACACTGAAGCTTTCTTT
clone size: .
J gene: TRBJ1-1
V gene: TRBV19
D gene: TRBD1